This TCR beta chain was obtained from a study of shared clonotypes between healthy human individuals. CDR1 and CDR2 (germline): MDHEN, SYDVKM. The ends were cut back, 2 bases at V and 11 bases at J, with 15 bases in the middle. This CDR3 is 13 amino acids long. The test was conducted at deep level. Generated by immunoSEQ multiplex PCR, the TCRdb table keeps only in-frame clones and is missing some. Found here are about 960,000 clones, approximately 80% of them singletons; the top ten hold approximately 1.5%. What was sequenced was memory CD4+ T cells sorted from blood. The subset was: CD45RA-negative fraction. The genes are TRBV28 and TRBJ1-1, with unresolved D. The sequence was collected from a man younger than 35 in good health. CDR3 bases: TGTGCCAGCAGTTTAGAATACCCCTTTAGGGCTTTCTTT. As protein: CASSLEYPFRAFF.